This record covers a single T cell receptor beta chain. The antigen remains undetermined. This specimen comes from a study of T cell responses to AZD1222 COVID-19 vaccine. General study results and limits: The reported proportion of spike-specific TCRs targeting unmutated variant regions was nearly half. Spike-specific TCR repertoires showed rising breadth and depth after two AZD1222 doses. The CD4 TCRs associated with vaccination extended across spike and predominated at 160-218 and 743-854. Just a handful of AZD1222 recipients tested seropositive at baseline.

TCRdb keeps only in-frame clones here, not all; method: immunoSEQ multiplex PCR. Found here are some 120,000 clones, around 87% of them singletons; the top ten hold less than 11%. Trimming pared 5 bases from V and 2 bases from J, leaving 10 bases between. The CDR3 is made up of 13 amino acids. Per the germline V gene, CDR1 is SEHNR and CDR2 is FQNEAQ (reference sequence). The sequences come from peripheral blood, collected on day 0 of AZD1222 vaccination. The sequence was collected from an adult in good health. This chain uses TRBV7-9 with TRBJ2-7; D is ambiguous. The CDR3 DNA is TGTGCCAGCAGCGCTGCTGGGCCCTACGAGCAGTACTTC. It codes for CASSAAGPYEQYF.